This entry lists 32 T cell receptor beta chains sequenced from one sample in a study of a mutant IDH1 vaccine in newly diagnosed glioma. No antigen is known for these receptors. The repertoire was sequenced with immunoSEQ multiplex PCR; TCRdb's copy has only in-frame clones and lacks some. Here the sample spans 26,000 or so clones, 75% to 90% being singletons. Time point in this sample: week 35, safety follow-up. Vaccinated patients received 300 ug of mutant IDH1 20-mer peptide per dose, with topical imiquimod. Sequenced material: PBMCs, taken from a glioma patient whose treatment included an IDH1 peptide vaccine. These receptors came from a man younger than 40 with glioma.

The gene calls are TRBV30 and TRBJ2-1; 12 bases agree with TRBD2. Germline assignment: CDR1 GTSNPN and CDR2 SVGIG (reference sequence). CDR3 length: 16 residues. Trimming removed 3 bases from V and 10 bases from J; junction bases left unmatched: 13. In nucleotides, the CDR3 is TGTGCCTGGAGGAACCCAGCTAGCGGGGGGGCGGGCGAGCAGTTCTTC. It encodes CAWRNPASGGAGEQFF.

V and J are TRBV19 and TRBJ2-6; D is unclear. The CDR3 length is 14 residues. Germline values: CDR1 LNHDA, CDR2 SQIVND (reference sequence). With 8 bases removed from V and 0 bases from J, the gap between germline ends came to 8 bases. The CDR3 loop is CASSLSSGANVLTF. For the CDR3, the DNA is TGTGCCAGTTCGCTTAGCTCTGGGGCCAACGTCCTGACTTTC.

The chain joins TRBV5-5 to TRBJ1-4; D is undetermined. V lost 0 bases, J lost 8 bases, and 5 bases lay in between. The length of the CDR3 is 12 residues. CDR1 and CDR2 (germline): SGHKS, YYEKEE (reference sequence). This CDR3 is CASSLDPEKLFF. The CDR3 bases are TGTGCCAGCAGCTTGGACCCCGAAAAACTGTTTTTT.

The gene calls are TRBV5-4 and TRBJ2-2; 11 nucleotides align to TRBD1. From germline, CDR1 is SGHNT and CDR2 YYREEE (reference sequence). V was pared by 3 bases and J by 3 bases, with 1 base of the junction left unmatched. This CDR3 contains 15 residues. The CDR3 bases are TGTGCCAGCAGCTGGGGACAGGGGGACACCGGGGAGCTGTTTTTT. This translates into CASSWGQGDTGELFF.

V usage is TRBV19 and J usage is TRBJ2-7, with D possibly TRBD1 on 6 matching bases. The V gene lost 0 bases and the J gene lost 2 bases, with 11 bases spanning the gap. This CDR3 region has 15 residues. Germline V gene data show CDR1 as LNHDA and CDR2 as SQIVND (reference sequence). The CDR3: CASSIDRGVTYEQYF. CDR3 nucleotides: TGTGCCAGTAGTATAGACAGGGGAGTAACCTACGAGCAGTACTTC. Full variable domain (outside the CDR3, taken from reference TRBV19 and TRBJ2-7): DGGITQSPKYLFRKEGQNVTLSCEQNLNHDAMYWYRQDPGQGLRLIYYSQIVNDFQKGDIAEGYSVSREKKESFPLTVTSAQKNPTAFYLCASSIDRGVTYEQYFGPGTRLTVT.

The rearrangement links TRBV6-5 to TRBJ2-7; D gene ambiguous. With 2 bases removed from V and 0 bases from J, the gap between germline ends came to 8 bases. Germline V gene lookup returns CDR1 MNHEY and CDR2 SVGAGI. The CDR3 runs 14 residues. CDR3: CASSYELSSYEQYF. CDR3 DNA: TGTGCCAGCAGTTACGAATTGAGCTCCTACGAGCAGTACTTC.

Here the CDR3 reads CASSSPRRGLNEQYF. The CDR3 DNA sequence: TGTGCCAGCAGTTCCCCTCGCAGGGGGCTTAACGAGCAGTACTTC. This chain uses TRBV28 with TRBJ2-7; TRBD1 matches 8 bases. The CDR3 runs to 15 residues. CDR1 is MDHEN and CDR2 is SYDVKM in the germline V gene. The J segment lost 5 bases and the V segment lost 4 bases, leaving 10 bases of the junction unmatched.

The chain is built from TRBV7-2 and TRBJ2-3; 10 bases are a match to TRBD2. J gave up 2 bases and V 4 bases, and 3 bases lay outside the gene matches. This CDR3 spans 15 amino acids. From germline, CDR1 is SGHTA and CDR2 FQGNSA. The CDR3 nucleotides read TGTGCCAGCAGCTGGAGCGGGGGGGCCACAGATACGCAGTATTTT. Its protein product is CASSWSGGATDTQYF.

The chain is built from TRBV5-1 and TRBJ2-5; TRBD1 agrees at 9 bases. Germline CDR1 and CDR2: SGHRS and YFSETQ. The length of the CDR3 is 17 residues. The junction had 15 bases not matched to a gene; V was cut back by 5 bases and J by 4 bases. CDR3 coding DNA: TGCGCCAGCAGTTCGGAATCCGGGACAGGGAGACTAGAGACCCAGTACTTC. Amino acid sequence: CASSSESGTGRLETQYF. Full variable domain (missing parts from reference TRBV5-1 and TRBJ2-5): KAGVTQTPRYLIKTRGQQVTLSCSPISGHRSVSWYQQTPGQGLQFLFEYFSETQRNKGNFPGRFSGRQFSNSRSEMNVSTLELGDSALYLCASSSESGTGRLETQYFGPGTRLLVL.

The rearrangement joins TRBV25-1 to TRBJ2-7; 10 nucleotides agree with TRBD2. CDR1 and CDR2 (germline): MGHDK, SYGVNS. This CDR3 is built from 16 residues. Trimming at V came to 5 bases and at J to 4 bases, leaving 11 bases not matched to a gene. The DNA for the CDR3 is TGTGCCAGCAGTCCCTGGACTAGCGGTTCTGGGTACGAGCAGTACTTC. Protein sequence: CASSPWTSGSGYEQYF.

The chain links TRBV28 to TRBJ1-2, with unresolved D. Trimming pared 6 bases from V and 8 bases from J, leaving 10 bases between. The CDR3 has 11 amino acids. The V gene's germline CDR1 is MDHEN and CDR2 SYDVKM. CDR3 in amino acids: CASSRTLGYTF. DNA for the CDR3: TGTGCCAGCAGCCGAACCCTCGGCTACACCTTC.

This clone was seen once. The V call is TRBV30, the J call TRBJ2-1; D is possibly TRBD1 (6 bases). The V end lost 3 bases, the J end lost 8 bases, and 17 bases lay between the germline ends. CDR1 GTSNPN and CDR2 SVGIG come from the germline V gene (reference sequence). The CDR3 totals 14 residues. The DNA of the CDR3 is TGTGCCTGGAGGGTGGCAGGGGAGATCCATGAGCAGTTCTTC. Amino acids: CAWRVAGEIHEQFF.

The chain couples TRBV5-3 to TRBJ2-1, with unresolved D. TRBV5-3 is assigned to the ORF class and has an uncertain function. The CDR3 loop spans 14 amino acids. The ends were cut back, 3 bases at V and 6 bases at J, with 13 bases in the middle. This chain's CDR3 is CARSSRSRANEQFF. The CDR3 DNA reads as TGTGCCAGAAGCTCCAGATCTAGAGCCAATGAGCAGTTCTTC.

This sequence joins TRBV5-1 and TRBJ2-5, with no clear D. CDR3 length equals 16 residues. Germline-derived CDR1 and CDR2 are SGHRS and YFSETQ. V was shortened by 0 bases and J by 5 bases, with 17 bases between the two germline ends. In DNA, the CDR3 is TGCGCCAGCAGCTTGGAGACCGGCGACGGTCGGGAGACCCAGTACTTC. Its protein is CASSLETGDGRETQYF.

The chain recombines TRBV7-2 with TRBJ2-5, with TRBD2 as a possible D gene (6 bases). CDR3 length: 16 residues. CDR1 and CDR2 (germline): SGHTA, FQGNSA. Trimming took 0 bases from V and 5 from J, leaving 16 bases between them. Here the CDR3 DNA reads TGTGCCAGCAGCTTAGCTGCGGGGTCCCGTGAGGAGACCCAGTACTTC. Its translation is CASSLAAGSREETQYF.

CDR3 protein: CASSFWTPGTDTQYF. In nucleotides, the CDR3 is TGTGCCAGCAGTTTTTGGACACCGGGCACAGATACGCAGTATTTT. This chain connects TRBV27 to TRBJ2-3, with a possible D match to TRBD1 (5 bases). Deletions cut 3 bases from V and 1 base from J, with 11 bases between. Germline values: CDR1 MNHEY, CDR2 SMNVEV (reference sequence). The CDR3 contains 15 residues.

The chain combines TRBV7-2 with TRBJ1-1; 9 nucleotides agree with TRBD1. The CDR3 is 16 amino acids. Germline values: CDR1 SGHTA, CDR2 FQGNSA. Trimming removed 1 base from V and 0 bases from J; junction bases left unmatched: 3. In DNA form, the CDR3 reads TGTGCCAGCAGCTTAGAAGGACAGGGGTTGAACACTGAAGCTTTCTTT. It is translated as CASSLEGQGLNTEAFF. The entire variable domain, with the rest obtained from reference TRBV7-2 and TRBJ1-1, is as follows: GAGVSQSPSNKVTEKGKDVELRCDPISGHTALYWYRQSLGQGLEFLIYFQGNSAPDKSGLPSDRFSAERTGGSVSTLTIQRTQQEDSAVYLCASSLEGQGLNTEAFFGQGTRLTVV.

The genes are TRBV19 and TRBJ2-2, with D maybe TRBD2 (5 bases). This CDR3 is built from 15 residues. The germline V gene encodes CDR1 LNHDA and CDR2 SQIVND (reference sequence). V lost 4 bases, J lost 1 base, and 10 bases lay in between. The CDR3 spells CASSTGWGNTGELFF. For the CDR3, the DNA is TGTGCCAGTAGTACGGGGTGGGGGAACACCGGGGAGCTGTTTTTT. Full variable domain (outside the CDR3, taken from reference TRBV19 and TRBJ2-2): DGGITQSPKYLFRKEGQNVTLSCEQNLNHDAMYWYRQDPGQGLRLIYYSQIVNDFQKGDIAEGYSVSREKKESFPLTVTSAQKNPTAFYLCASSTGWGNTGELFFGEGSRLTVL.

This clone has only one observation. The rearrangement joins TRBV18 to TRBJ2-7; TRBD2 matches 10 bases. The CDR3 has 15 residues. J was trimmed by 4 bases and V by 6 bases; bases with no gene match: 9. Germline CDR1 is KGHSH and CDR2 is LQKENI. The chain's CDR3 is CASSPLAGGPYEQYF. CDR3 nucleotides: TGTGCCAGCTCCCCCTTAGCGGGGGGCCCGTACGAGCAGTACTTC.

This clone was counted a few times. The chain links TRBV7-2 to TRBJ1-5; TRBD1 might be the D (5 bases). V gave up 6 bases and J gave up 6 bases, with 9 bases separating them. The CDR3 runs to 12 residues. Germline-derived CDR1 and CDR2 are SGHTA and FQGNSA. CDR3 coding DNA: TGTGCCAGCAGTACAGGATTTCAGCCCCAGCATTTT. Amino acid sequence: CASSTGFQPQHF.

The genes are TRBV30 and TRBJ2-2; possibly TRBD1 or TRBD2 for D (6 bases each). Trimming took off 4 bases at V and 4 bases at J, with 22 bases between the two ends. Per the germline V gene, CDR1 is GTSNPN and CDR2 is SVGIG (reference sequence). CDR3 length equals 17 residues. The CDR3 DNA sequence: TGTGCCTGGACCTTCACCACGGGGGCCCTTAGCACCGGGGAGCTGTTTTTT. It translates to CAWTFTTGALSTGELFF.

The J gene is TRBJ1-4, the V gene TRBV19; D uncertain. Deletions cut 5 bases from V and 4 bases from J, with 14 bases between. The germline gives CDR1 LNHDA, CDR2 SQIVND (reference sequence). CDR3 size: 15 residues. CDR3 coding DNA: TGTGCCAGTAGTGACGGTGGGAAAGTTAATGAAAAACTGTTTTTT. It codes for CASSDGGKVNEKLFF.

This sequence joins TRBV29-1 and TRBJ1-5; D is perhaps TRBD1 (5 bases). V lost 4 bases and J lost 5, with 12 bases in between. The CDR3 sequence is 13 residues long. Per the germline V gene, CDR1 is SQVTM and CDR2 is ANQGSEA. CDR3 sequence: CSVGRGLDQPQHF. The CDR3 DNA is TGCAGCGTTGGTAGGGGCTTGGATCAGCCCCAGCATTTT. Looking up the rest from reference TRBV29-1 and TRBJ1-5 gives the full variable domain: SAVISQKPSRDICQRGTSLTIQCQVDSQVTMMFWYRQQPGQSLTLIATANQGSEATYESGFVIDKFPISRPNLTFSTLTVSNMSPEDSSIYLCSVGRGLDQPQHFGDGTRLSIL.

This clone is a singleton in its sample. This chain joins TRBV4-3 and TRBJ2-7; D uncertain. The CDR3 is made up of 10 amino acids. V lost 10 bases and J 6 bases, leaving 10 bases between the germline ends. Germline V CDR1 and CDR2: LGHNA, YSLEER. Written as DNA, the CDR3 is TGCGCCACCCGAGAGGCCGAGCAGTACTTC. Translation gives CATREAEQYF.

The V gene is TRBV4-3, the J gene TRBJ2-2; D gene ambiguous. V dropped 3 bases and J dropped 6 bases, with 14 bases sitting between them. Germline V gives CDR1 LGHNA, CDR2 YSLEER. This CDR3 is 15 amino acids long. CDR3 amino acids: CASSQSFVSAGELFF. In DNA, the CDR3 is TGCGCCAGCAGCCAGAGCTTTGTGTCGGCCGGGGAGCTGTTTTTT.

The chain uses TRBV7-9 and TRBJ1-4; D is perhaps TRBD1 (6 bases). Per the germline V gene, CDR1 is SEHNR and CDR2 is FQNEAQ (reference sequence). The CDR3 is made up of 14 amino acids. Trimming shortened V by 4 bases and J by 6 bases, and 12 bases separated the two germline ends. DNA for the CDR3: TGTGCCAGCAGCTGGGGGGCGGGCGATGAAAAACTGTTTTTT. Encoded protein: CASSWGAGDEKLFF.

V is TRBV7-2 and J is TRBJ1-4, with a weak D call TRBD1 (5 bases). With 6 bases removed from V and 13 bases from J, the gap between germline ends came to 15 bases. This CDR3 region has 12 residues. The V gene's germline CDR1 is SGHTA and CDR2 FQGNSA. CDR3 nucleotides: TGTGCCAGCAGAGCGGGCGCGGGGGGACTGTTTTTT. This translates into CASRAGAGGLFF.

The gene calls are TRBV4-1 and TRBJ2-5, with D possibly being TRBD1 or TRBD2 (5 bases each). V was clipped by 3 bases and J by 2 bases, with 13 bases between them. The CDR3 runs 15 residues. Germline V CDR1 and CDR2: MGHRA, YSYEKL. This CDR3 is CASSQDTTRQETQYF. In nucleotides, the CDR3 is TGCGCCAGCAGCCAGGACACCACTAGACAAGAGACCCAGTACTTC.

CDR3 residues: CASSYSLLDGDGYTF. CDR3 nucleotide sequence: TGTGCCAGCAGTTACTCACTACTAGACGGGGATGGCTACACCTTC. This chain links TRBV6-6 with TRBJ1-2; D not resolved. Per germline, CDR1 MNHNY and CDR2 SVGAGI (reference sequence). This CDR3 has 15 residues. Trimming left V 0 bases short and J 6 bases short, with 14 bases between.

This clone was recorded once. The chain recombines TRBV11-2 with TRBJ2-7, with D possibly being TRBD1 or TRBD2 (7 bases each). Germline-derived CDR1 and CDR2 are SGHAT and FQNNGV. V lost 0 bases and J 7 bases, leaving 13 bases between the germline ends. This CDR3 spans 14 amino acids. Here the CDR3 DNA reads TGTGCCAGCAGCTTAGAACCCAGGGGGGGTGAGCAGTACTTC. Its protein product is CASSLEPRGGEQYF. Combining the CDR3 with reference TRBV11-2 and TRBJ2-7 gives the whole variable domain EAGVAQSPRYKIIEKRQSVAFWCNPISGHATLYWYQQILGQGPKLLIQFQNNGVVDDSQLPKDRFSAERLKGVDSTLKIQPAKLEDSAVYLCASSLEPRGGEQYFGPGTRLTVT.

The CDR3 bases are TGTGCCAGCGGACGGAGAGGCACAGATACGCAGTATTTT. Translation gives CASGRRGTDTQYF. The genes are TRBV5-6 and TRBJ2-3; D not certain. Per the germline V gene, CDR1 is SGHDT and CDR2 is YYEEEE. The CDR3 contains 13 residues. Trimming took 7 bases from V and 1 from J, leaving 10 bases between them.

This chain links TRBV20-1 with TRBJ2-7; D is unresolved. This CDR3 spans 11 amino acids. Trimming left V 8 bases short and J 1 base short, with 9 bases between. Germline lookup yields CDR1 DFQATT and CDR2 SNEGSKA (reference sequence). CDR3 bases: TGCAGTTGGGATCAGTCCTACGAGCAGTACTTC. It translates to CSWDQSYEQYF.